Given below is one TCR beta chain in context. What it recognizes is unknown. This sample was included in a study of OX40 agonist ivuxolimab in advanced cancers. The assay was immunoSEQ multiplex PCR, and TCRdb's table has in-frame clones only and misses some. This table holds 60,000 to 95,000 clones, around 86% found once. Study conclusions and caveats: Expanded clones belonging to CD8+ T cells outnumbered, on average, those of CD4+.

V was clipped by 6 bases and J by 4 bases; unmatched bases: 10. The germline CDR1 and CDR2 sequences are MNHNY and SVGAGI (reference sequence). CDR3 length equals 15 residues. This chain connects TRBV6-6 to TRBJ1-2, with 8 positions matching TRBD1. The clonotype originates from an adult with an advanced solid tumor such as melanoma, head and neck, liver or kidney cancer. The material sequenced was CD4+ or CD8+ T cells sorted from blood, taken in a trial of the OX40 agonist ivuxolimab. For the CDR3, the DNA is TGTGCCAGCAGAAGGACAGGGACCGGTGGCTATGGCTACACCTTC. Encoded protein: CASRRTGTGGYGYTF.